The 2 T cell receptor beta chains below all came from one sample that was sequenced in a study of cytotoxic CD8 clonotypes in ibrutinib-treated CLL. This table comes from immunoSEQ multiplex PCR, and its TCRdb copy is limited to in-frame clones, with some not included. In the table there are some 130,000 clones, 75% to 90% of which are singletons. The sample in question was PBMCs, obtained after 24 months of ibrutinib treatment. The receptors stem from a human donor with chronic lymphocytic leukemia.

This sequence joins TRBV19 and TRBJ2-2; D unclear. Germline values: CDR1 LNHDA, CDR2 SQIVND (reference sequence). V was clipped by 9 bases and J by 0 bases, with 11 bases between them. This CDR3 is 14 amino acids long. The chain's CDR3 is CASRPGSNTGELFF. The CDR3 DNA reads as TGTGCCAGCCGGCCCGGGTCGAACACCGGGGAGCTGTTTTTT. The whole variable domain, remainder taken from reference TRBV19 and TRBJ2-2, is DGGITQSPKYLFRKEGQNVTLSCEQNLNHDAMYWYRQDPGQGLRLIYYSQIVNDFQKGDIAEGYSVSREKKESFPLTVTSAQKNPTAFYLCASRPGSNTGELFFGEGSRLTVL.

The gene calls are TRBV11-1 and TRBJ1-1; D may be TRBD1 (5 bases). V shed 7 bases and J shed 2 bases, with 17 bases lying between them. The CDR3 is 15 residues long. CDR1 is SGHAT, CDR2 FQDESV, per germline (reference sequence). CDR3 bases: TGTGCCAGCACCCCCGCCAGGGCAGCAAACACTGAAGCTTTCTTT. Protein: CASTPARAANTEAFF.